The 23 T cell receptor beta chains below come from one sample, sequenced in a study of human T cells and chemical hapten exposure. Time point given: patch test 2, 6 weeks after DPC sensitization. The sample's treatment: therapeutic diphenylcyclopropenone sensitization with weekly scalp DPC. Via MiXCR, TCRdb re-called the RACE reads, giving one row per CDR3 protein. There are approximately 68,000 distinct CDR3 sequences in the sample; approximately 9% occur only once, and around 3.3% lies in the top ten. The starting material was whole blood, obtained in connection with sensitization to the hapten diphenylcyclopropenone (DPC). The receptor source for this set is a woman in her forties or fifties with alopecia areata. Some clones in this sample may be carry-over from other donors' samples.

This clonotype showed up many times. The chain has TRBV20-1 and TRBJ2-3; D is perhaps TRBD2 (7 bases). Germline V gene data show CDR1 as DFQATT and CDR2 as SNEGSKA (reference sequence). Trimming stripped 6 bases from V and 5 bases from J, with 15 bases between. This CDR3 has 13 amino acids. The CDR3 nucleotides read TGCAGTGCAAGGGGGGGCCTCAGAGATACGCAGTATTTT. Residues: CSARGGLRDTQYF.

The chain couples TRBV5-5 to TRBJ2-7, with D possibly TRBD1 on 5 matching bases. The CDR3 loop spans 15 amino acids. V shed 1 base and J shed 0 bases, with 11 bases lying between them. Germline lookup yields CDR1 SGHKS and CDR2 YYEKEE (reference sequence). CDR3 sequence: CASSLRSQGSYEQYF. For the CDR3, the DNA is TGTGCCAGCAGCTTGCGCTCCCAGGGCTCCTACGAGCAGTACTTC.

In this sample, this clonotype turned up many times. The genes are TRBV11-2 and TRBJ2-3, with D unresolved. Looked up from germline, CDR1 is SGHAT and CDR2 is FQNNGV. V was shortened by 1 base and J by 2 bases, with 13 bases between the two germline ends. This CDR3 spans 16 amino acids. The CDR3 loop reads CASSLGLVGSTDTQYF. For the CDR3, the DNA is TGTGCCAGCAGCTTAGGTCTCGTGGGGTCCACAGATACGCAGTATTTT.

This clonotype was found a few times. V usage is TRBV28 and J usage is TRBJ1-2; perhaps TRBD1 as D (5 bases). Trimming shortened V by 5 bases and J by 2 bases, and 9 bases separated the two germline ends. The CDR3 contains 13 residues. Germline CDR1 is MDHEN and CDR2 is SYDVKM. DNA of the CDR3: TGTGCCAGCAGTCCCGGGGCAAACTATGGCTACACCTTC. Translation: CASSPGANYGYTF.

This clonotype was counted between two and nine times. V and J are TRBV9 and TRBJ1-1; D gene ambiguous. Trimming shortened V by 2 bases and J by 2 bases, and 7 bases separated the two germline ends. CDR1 and CDR2 (germline): SGDLS, YYNGEE. This CDR3 has 13 residues. The CDR3 spells CASSVFPNTEAFF. The CDR3 DNA is TGTGCCAGCAGCGTTTTCCCCAACACTGAAGCTTTCTTT.

The chain recombines TRBV25-1 with TRBJ1-1; D remains unclear. Germline-derived CDR1 and CDR2 are MGHDK and SYGVNS. The CDR3 runs to 13 residues. The germline V and J ends were trimmed by 4 bases and 8 bases, with 14 bases remaining between them. The CDR3 sequence: CASSGLVGTEAFF. The CDR3 DNA follows: TGTGCCAGCAGTGGATTGGTAGGAACGGAAGCTTTCTTT.

The V and J genes are TRBV18 and TRBJ1-1; D uncertain. CDR1 is KGHSH and CDR2 is LQKENI in the germline V gene. The CDR3 has 16 residues. V lost 3 bases, J lost 4 bases, and 18 bases lay in between. The CDR3 protein is CASSPVDLFLGTEAFF. In DNA, the CDR3 is TGTGCCAGCTCACCCGTGGACTTATTCCTCGGCACTGAAGCTTTCTTT.

This clonotype occurred a few times. The rearrangement links TRBV9 to TRBJ2-3, with 7 bases identical to TRBD2. CDR3 length equals 16 residues. V was clipped by 0 bases and J by 6 bases; unmatched bases: 10. The germline V gene has CDR1 SGDLS and CDR2 YYNGEE. CDR3 amino acids: CASSVAGSGAGDTQYF. In nucleotides, the CDR3 is TGTGCCAGCAGCGTAGCAGGCAGCGGGGCAGGGGATACGCAGTATTTT.

This clonotype was seen many times. This sequence joins TRBV20-1 and TRBJ2-6; 8 bases match TRBD1. J was trimmed by 0 bases and V by 3 bases; bases with no gene match: 7. Germline values: CDR1 DFQATT, CDR2 SNEGSKA (reference sequence). The length of the CDR3 is 17 residues. The DNA for the CDR3 is TGCAGTGCTAGGTTGACAGGGGTCAGCTCTGGGGCCAACGTCCTGACTTTC. Its translation is CSARLTGVSSGANVLTF.

There are many counts of this clonotype. The CDR3 here is CASSEARTANYGYTF. CDR3 nucleotides: TGTGCCAGCAGCGAGGCCCGGACAGCAAACTATGGCTACACCTTC. The gene calls are TRBV13 and TRBJ1-2, with D possibly matching TRBD1 (6 bases). V lost 5 bases to trimming and J lost 2 bases, with 15 bases between them. Germline CDR1 PRHDT, CDR2 FYEKMQ (reference sequence). The length of the CDR3 is 15 residues.

This clonotype was found many times. CDR3 region: CASSPNGDTEAFF. The CDR3 region has the DNA TGTGCCAGCTCACCAAACGGGGACACTGAAGCTTTCTTT. This sequence joins TRBV18 and TRBJ1-1; D unclear. From germline, CDR1 is KGHSH and CDR2 LQKENI. V was trimmed by 2 bases and J by 3 bases, leaving 7 bases between them. This CDR3 is 13 amino acids long.

This rearrangement joins TRBV10-3 to TRBJ2-1, with 9 bases that match TRBD2. This CDR3 spans 17 amino acids. Trimming took 3 bases from V and 3 from J; bases not matched to a gene: 9. From germline, CDR1 is ENHRY and CDR2 SYGVKD. For the CDR3, the DNA is TGTGCCATCAGTGACCCCTCTAGCGGGATTAACTACAATGAGCAGTTCTTC. It specifies CAISDPSSGINYNEQFF.

This clonotype was detected ten times or more. The chain combines TRBV28 with TRBJ1-5, with 8 bases lining up with TRBD1. V was clipped by 6 bases and J by 3 bases; unmatched bases: 7. The CDR3 covers 15 residues. CDR1 is MDHEN, CDR2 SYDVKM, per germline. CDR3 DNA sequence: TGTGCCAGCAGAGGACAGGGCCTTAACAATCAGCCCCAGCATTTT. Amino acid sequence: CASRGQGLNNQPQHF.

This clonotype was recorded a few times. This chain links TRBV7-9 with TRBJ1-1; D is unresolved. V was shortened by 5 bases and J by 0 bases, with 10 bases between the two germline ends. The CDR3 loop spans 14 amino acids. The germline V gene encodes CDR1 SEHNR and CDR2 FQNEAQ (reference sequence). This CDR3 is CASSAQALNTEAFF. CDR3 in DNA: TGTGCCAGCAGCGCCCAAGCTTTGAACACTGAAGCTTTCTTT.

This clonotype was seen repeatedly, ten times or more. The chain recombines TRBV11-1 with TRBJ1-3, with D possibly matching TRBD1 (5 bases). The CDR3 consists of 17 residues. Trimming took 3 bases from V and 0 from J, leaving 15 bases between them. Looked up from germline, CDR1 is SGHAT and CDR2 is FQDESV (reference sequence). The CDR3 nucleotides are TGTGCCAGCAGCTTTTCGCCCAGGGTTGACTCTGGAAACACCATATATTTT. Amino acids: CASSFSPRVDSGNTIYF.

This clonotype has ten or more counts. The genes are TRBV5-1 and TRBJ2-5; 9 bases map to TRBD2. The CDR3 spans 16 residues. V dropped 1 base and J dropped 1; count of bases not matched to a gene: 5. Germline CDR1 reads SGHRS; CDR2 reads YFSETQ. This chain's CDR3 is CASSLLASGIQETQYF. The CDR3 DNA sequence: TGCGCCAGCAGCTTGCTGGCTAGCGGGATCCAAGAGACCCAGTACTTC.

The chain joins TRBV3-1 to TRBJ1-3, with TRBD1 matching 7 bases. CDR3 length: 14 residues. Unmatched junction bases numbered 1, after V lost 3 bases and J lost 2 bases. CDR1 LGHDT and CDR2 YNNKEL come from the germline V gene (reference sequence). The CDR3 loop is CASSHTGAGNTIYF. The CDR3 bases are TGTGCCAGCAGCCATACAGGGGCTGGAAACACCATATATTTT.

This chain joins TRBV5-4 and TRBJ1-1; perhaps TRBD1 as D (5 bases). V was clipped by 0 bases and J by 8 bases, with 8 bases between them. The CDR3 is 12 amino acids. Germline values: CDR1 SGHNT, CDR2 YYREEE (reference sequence). In DNA, the CDR3 is TGTGCCAGCAGCTTGGATGGGGGGGAAGCTTTCTTT. It is translated as CASSLDGGEAFF.

The chain has TRBV5-5 and TRBJ2-3; no clear D gene. This CDR3 is 12 amino acids long. The germline V gene encodes CDR1 SGHKS and CDR2 YYEKEE (reference sequence). Trimming removed 0 bases at V and 2 bases at J, with 1 base between. The CDR3 reads CASSLATDTQYF. The CDR3 nucleotides are TGTGCCAGCAGCTTGGCCACAGATACGCAGTATTTT.

The chain is built from TRBV29-1 and TRBJ1-2; D remains ambiguous. The CDR3 is made up of 13 amino acids. V dropped 5 bases and J dropped 7 bases, with 17 bases sitting between them. CDR1 and CDR2 from the germline V gene are SQVTM and ANQGSEA. CDR3 sequence (DNA): TGCAGCGTTCTACCGGAGATGATTAGTGGCTACACCTTC. Translation: CSVLPEMISGYTF.

This clonotype was observed many times. The V gene is TRBV5-8, the J gene TRBJ2-6; no clear D gene. Germline values: CDR1 SGHTS, CDR2 YDEGEE. This CDR3 has 15 amino acids. V was clipped by 5 bases and J by 4 bases, with 13 bases between them. The CDR3 is CASSSPGSGANVLTF. CDR3 sequence (DNA): TGTGCCAGCAGTTCCCCCGGCAGCGGGGCCAACGTCCTGACTTTC.

This clonotype has a count of ten or more. This rearrangement joins TRBV28 to TRBJ2-7, with a tentative D call TRBD2 (5 bases). Trimming shortened V by 5 bases and J by 2 bases, and 19 bases separated the two germline ends. Germline assignment: CDR1 MDHEN and CDR2 SYDVKM. This CDR3 has 16 residues. The CDR3 spells CASSARGSGSTYEQYF. The CDR3 DNA is TGTGCCAGCAGTGCCCGCGGCTCTGGGAGCACCTACGAGCAGTACTTC.

This chain connects TRBV10-1 to TRBJ2-3; D is unresolved. Germline CDR1 reads WNHNN; CDR2 reads SYGVQD (reference sequence). Trimming removed 5 bases from V and 6 bases from J, with 9 bases in between. This CDR3 contains 12 residues. The CDR3 sequence is CASSIDKDTQYF. The CDR3 DNA is TGCGCCAGCAGTATTGACAAGGATACGCAGTATTTT.